These T cell receptor beta chains were read from a single sample in a study of T cells after posttransplantation cyclophosphamide. The table came from immunoSEQ multiplex PCR; TCRdb's copy has only in-frame clones and leaves some out. Altogether 25,000 to 30,000 clones are present, 86% being singletons, with the ten largest covering under 3.5%. Source material: PBMCs. The receptors stem from a man aged 45 to 65. Both conserved end residues are part of each CDR3. A D gene is named only where the DNA matches it firmly. Some rows have no size entry. The others give once, few or many, or a class for an expanded clone.

J gene | D gene | clone size | V gene | CDR3 DNA | CDR3 protein
TRBJ1-3 | - | - | TRBV5-1 | TGCGCCAGCAGCTTGGGCGCTTTCTCTGGAAACACCATATATTTT | CASSLGAFSGNTIYF
TRBJ1-2 | - | - | TRBV7-9 | TGTGCCAGCAGCTCCCTCTATGGCTACACCTTC | CASSSLYGYTF
TRBJ2-7 | TRBD1 | - | TRBV5-1 | TGCGCCAGCAGCTTGGGAGGGACAGGGGTCTACGGGCAGTACTTC | CASSLGGTGVYGQYF
TRBJ2-5 | TRBD2 | - | TRBV6-5 | TGTGCCAGCCAGCGGGGGAACGGAGGGCAAGAGACCCAGTACTTC | CASQRGNGGQETQYF
TRBJ2-5 | - | - | TRBV4-1 | TGCGCCAGCAGCCGAGGCCCGAGGAGGGAGCAGGGAGAGACCCAGTACTTC | CASSRGPRREQGETQYF
TRBJ2-3 | - | - | TRBV5-1 | TGCGCCAGCAGCCTACCGAATGAGGGCGGCACAGATACGCAGTATTTT | CASSLPNEGGTDTQYF
TRBJ2-7 | - | - | TRBV4-3 | TGCGCCAGCAGCCAAGATCGCGGCAGAAAGTACGAGCAGTACTTC | CASSQDRGRKYEQYF
TRBJ1-3 | TRBD1 | - | TRBV6-1 | TGTGCCAGCAGTGAAGGGACAGGGAACTTTTACACCATATATTTT | CASSEGTGNFYTIYF
TRBJ1-1 | - | - | TRBV6-1 | TGTGCCAGCAAAATGTCAGGCCCTTTTGCAGCTTTCTTT | CASKMSGPFAAFF
TRBJ1-2 | - | once | TRBV25-1 | TGTGCCAGCAGTGAACCAACAGAGGGTTTTGGCTACACCTTC | CASSEPTEGFGYTF
TRBJ2-2 | - | - | TRBV7-9 | TGTGCCAGCAGCTTAGTGGCCTTTTCAGGGTCCTACACCGGGGAGCTGTTTTTT | CASSLVAFSGSYTGELFF
TRBJ2-4 | - | - | TRBV28 | TGTGCCAGCAGTCCACTCACAGAGGGAGGTCCCAACATTCAGTACTTC | CASSPLTEGGPNIQYF
TRBJ2-1 | - | - | TRBV5-5 | TGTGCCAGCAGCTTGTCCACACACAATGAGCAGTTCTTC | CASSLSTHNEQFF
TRBJ1-2 | - | once | TRBV25-1 | TGTGCCAGCAGTGATCCAACTAACTATGGCTACACCTTC | CASSDPTNYGYTF
TRBJ2-7 | TRBD1 | - | TRBV5-1 | TGCGCCAGTACCCAGATAGGGACAGGGTTGGGGGAGCAGTACTTC | CASTQIGTGLGEQYF
TRBJ1-2 | - | - | TRBV28 | TGTGCCAGCAGCCTTCTTCAGGGTAGGACTGGCTACACCTTC | CASSLLQGRTGYTF
TRBJ1-5 | - | - | TRBV6-5 | TGTGCCAGCAATCCAGGGGGCAATCAGCCCCAGCATTTT | CASNPGGNQPQHF
TRBJ1-2 | - | - | TRBV7-2 | TGTGCCAGCAGCTCCCTTCCTCCCCTCTATGGCTACACCTTC | CASSSLPPLYGYTF
TRBJ1-1 | TRBD1 | - | TRBV5-4 | TGTGCCAGCAGCACCCCGGGACAGAGGAATACTGAAGCTTTCTTT | CASSTPGQRNTEAFF
TRBJ1-5 | TRBD1 | - | TRBV12-5 | TGTGCTAGTGGGCCCACAGGGGGCAATCAGCCCCAGCATTTT | CASGPTGGNQPQHF
TRBJ1-4 | - | - | TRBV5-1 | TGCGCCAGCAGCTTGGTTGCCGGTAACGGTGAAAAACTGTTTTTT | CASSLVAGNGEKLFF
TRBJ2-3 | - | once | TRBV4-1 | TGCGCCAGCAGCTATCCAACAGGGAGTGGGACAGATACGCAGTATTTT | CASSYPTGSGTDTQYF